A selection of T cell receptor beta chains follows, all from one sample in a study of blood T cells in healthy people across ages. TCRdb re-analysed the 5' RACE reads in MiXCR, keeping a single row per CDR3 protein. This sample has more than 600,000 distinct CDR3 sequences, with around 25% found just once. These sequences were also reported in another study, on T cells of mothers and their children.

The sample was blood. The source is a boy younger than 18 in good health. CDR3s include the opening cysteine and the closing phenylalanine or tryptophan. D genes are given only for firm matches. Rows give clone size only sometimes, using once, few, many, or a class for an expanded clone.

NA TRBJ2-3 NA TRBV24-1 TGTGCCACCAGTGATGGCCCGGTAAGATTCCCCGCAGATACGCAGTATTTT CATSDGPVRFPADTQYF
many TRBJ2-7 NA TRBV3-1 TGTGCCAGCAGCCAAGAGATGTCACCTACCTACGAGCAGTACTTC CASSQEMSPTYEQYF
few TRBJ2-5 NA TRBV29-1 TGCAGCGTTGAGGGGTCCGGGGGTGAGCAGTACTTC CSVEGSGGEQYF
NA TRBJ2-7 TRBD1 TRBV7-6 TGTGCCAGCAGCTTCAGCCCGGACAGGGCTCCAACCTACGAGCAGTACTTC CASSFSPDRAPTYEQYF
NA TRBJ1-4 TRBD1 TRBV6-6 TGTGCCAGCAGTTATGGAGGGGGCGCGGAAAAACTGTTTTTT CASSYGGGAEKLFF
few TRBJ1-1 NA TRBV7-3 TGTGCCAGCAGCTTAAGCCCAGAGTTGAACACTGAAGCTTTCTTT CASSLSPELNTEAFF
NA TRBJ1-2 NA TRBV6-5 TGTGCCAGCAGTTACGGGGGAAATGGGGCAGGTGGCTACACCTTC CASSYGGNGAGGYTF
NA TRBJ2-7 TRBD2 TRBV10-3 TGTGCCATCAGTGCGTTGGCTAGCGGGGATCACGAGCAGTACTTC CAISALASGDHEQYF
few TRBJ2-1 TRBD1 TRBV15 TGTGCCACCAGCAGGCGGAATAATCGGGACAGATACAATGAGCAGTTCTTC CATSRRNNRDRYNEQFF
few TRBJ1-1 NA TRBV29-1 TGCAGCGTTCCACACCCTTTTATGAGTACTTTTGAAGCTTTCTTT CSVPHPFMSTFEAFF
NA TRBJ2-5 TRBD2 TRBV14 TGTGCCAGCAGCCGAACTAGCGGGATCCCAGAGACCCAGTACTTC CASSRTSGIPETQYF
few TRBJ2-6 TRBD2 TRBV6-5 TGTGCCAGCAGTTACTCGGTTCTAGCGGGCATTGAGAAATTCTCTGGGGCCAACGTCCTGACTTTC CASSYSVLAGIEKFSGANVLTF
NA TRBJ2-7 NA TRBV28 TGTGCCAGCAGCCCTAGGAGGGGTATTAGGAACGAGCAGTACTTC CASSPRRGIRNEQYF
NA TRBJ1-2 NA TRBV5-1 TGCGCCAGCAGCGACAGCAGAACTAACTATGGCTACACCTTC CASSDSRTNYGYTF
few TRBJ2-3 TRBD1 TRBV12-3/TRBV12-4 TGTGCCAGCAGTTTCCCCGACAGGGCGTTCCCAGATACGCAGTATTTT CASSFPDRAFPDTQYF
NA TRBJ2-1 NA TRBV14 TGTGCCAGCAGCCAACAGGGGCAGTCGCAGTTCTTC CASSQQGQSQFF
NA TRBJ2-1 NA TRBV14 TGTGCCAGCAGCCTATGGACGGGGACTTATGAGCAGTTCTTC CASSLWTGTYEQFF
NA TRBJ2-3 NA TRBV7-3 TGTGCCAGCAGCCTGAGCGGGTATGGGGATACGCAGTATTTT CASSLSGYGDTQYF
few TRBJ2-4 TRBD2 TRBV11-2 TGTGCCAGCAGCTTAGGGGTGTGGCGGGAGAGTGGGAAAAACATTCAGTACTTC CASSLGVWRESGKNIQYF
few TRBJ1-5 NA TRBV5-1 TGCGCCAGCAGCTTGATGGGGCAGGGCAATCAGCCCCAGCATTTT CASSLMGQGNQPQHF
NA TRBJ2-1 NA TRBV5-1 TGCGCCAGCAGCTCGGGGGATAACTCCTACAATGAGCAGTTCTTC CASSSGDNSYNEQFF
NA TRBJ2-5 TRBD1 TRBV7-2 TGTGCCAGCAGGTCAAAACCGGGACAGGGTTACCAAGAGACCCAGTACTTC CASRSKPGQGYQETQYF